The clone carrying this T cell receptor (beta chain) was found a few times. The antigen is unknown. MiXCR was run by TCRdb on the 5' RACE reads, yielding one entry per CDR3 protein. The table records about 320,000 distinct CDR3 sequences, about 10% of them present only once. This CDR3 has 14 amino acids. The germline V and J ends were trimmed by 4 bases and 5 bases, with 14 bases remaining between them. This specimen comes from a study of T cells after yellow fever vaccination. Study-wide context: In the case of low-cell-number fractions, SMART-Seq v4 Ultra Low Input was used for preparation. Study results and caveats: Secondary responses were weaker yet peaked faster, day 5 versus 15. Across the CD4 and CD8 compartments, a small share of clonotypes was present in both. Clones that expanded after primary vaccination mostly reappeared after the booster (over 95% CD4, 75% to 90% CD8).

The chain uses TRBV12-3 or TRBV12-4 and TRBJ2-5, with TRBD2 as a possible D gene (6 bases). Sequenced material: CD4+ T cells sorted from PBMCs, taken 45 days after the yellow fever booster vaccination. This TCR was recovered from a man between 18 and 35 years old who received the YFV17D yellow fever vaccine. CDR3 loop: CASSSPWGRETQYF. CDR3 sequence (DNA): TGTGCCAGCAGTTCCCCCTGGGGGAGGGAGACCCAGTACTTC.